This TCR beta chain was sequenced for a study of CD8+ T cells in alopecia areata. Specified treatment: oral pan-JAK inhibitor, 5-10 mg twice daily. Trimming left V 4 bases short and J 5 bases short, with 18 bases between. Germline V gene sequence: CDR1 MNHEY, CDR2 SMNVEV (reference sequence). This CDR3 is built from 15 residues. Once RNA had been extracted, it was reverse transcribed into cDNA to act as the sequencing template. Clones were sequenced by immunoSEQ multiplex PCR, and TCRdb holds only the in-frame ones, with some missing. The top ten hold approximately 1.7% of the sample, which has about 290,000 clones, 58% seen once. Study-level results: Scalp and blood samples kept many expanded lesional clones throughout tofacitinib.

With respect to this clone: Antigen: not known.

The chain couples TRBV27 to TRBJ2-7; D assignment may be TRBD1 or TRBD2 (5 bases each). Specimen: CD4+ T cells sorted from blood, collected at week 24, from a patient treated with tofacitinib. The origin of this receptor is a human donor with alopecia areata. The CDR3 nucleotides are TGTGCCAGCAGTTCCCTCGGGACCGCGAAGGACGAGCAGTACTTC. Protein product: CASSSLGTAKDEQYF.